Below are 14 T cell receptor beta chains sequenced from a single sample in a study of long-term antiretroviral therapy in people with HIV. Sequencing used immunoSEQ v3.0 at survey level. Libraries were prepared by immunoSEQ multiplex PCR; TCRdb keeps only in-frame clonotypes and omits some of them. Of around 20,000 clones in the sample, approximately 85% are singletons; the top ten hold 5% to 7.5%. The specimen comprised unsorted PBMCs, sampled at the start of antiretroviral therapy, before treatment. Every receptor here comes from a man younger than 35 with HIV.

The chain uses TRBV7-2 and TRBJ2-4; tentatively, D is TRBD2 (6 bases). Germline assignment: CDR1 SGHTA and CDR2 FQGNSA. The CDR3 contains 15 residues. Trimming stripped 5 bases from V and 3 bases from J, with 14 bases between. CDR3 region: CASSPQGLGKNIQYF. CDR3 sequence (DNA): TGTGCCAGCAGCCCCCAGGGACTGGGCAAAAACATTCAGTACTTC. Full variable domain (rest looked up from reference TRBV7-2 and TRBJ2-4): GAGVSQSPSNKVTEKGKDVELRCDPISGHTALYWYRQSLGQGLEFLIYFQGNSAPDKSGLPSDRFSAERTGGSVSTLTIQRTQQEDSAVYLCASSPQGLGKNIQYFGAGTRLSVL.

The chain combines TRBV5-5 with TRBJ2-2, with no clear D. The CDR3 runs to 12 residues. The germline gives CDR1 SGHKS, CDR2 YYEKEE (reference sequence). V was cut by 0 bases and J by 6 bases, with 3 bases left in between. CDR3 loop: CASSLGAGELFF. The CDR3 nucleotides are TGTGCCAGCAGCTTGGGGGCCGGGGAGCTGTTTTTT.

The chain links TRBV16 to TRBJ1-4; D is unresolved. V lost 0 bases to trimming and J lost 0 bases, with 8 bases between them. CDR3 length: 16 residues. Germline loops: CDR1 KGHSY, CDR2 FQNENV. The DNA of the CDR3 is TGTGCCAGCAGCCAATCGTTGCGGCCAACTAATGAAAAACTGTTTTTT. Its translation is CASSQSLRPTNEKLFF. The complete variable domain, with remaining parts taken from reference TRBV16 and TRBJ1-4, reads GEEVAQTPKHLVRGEGQKAKLYCAPIKGHSYVFWYQQVLKNEFKFLISFQNENVFDETGMPKERFSAKCLPNSPCSLEIQATKLEDSAVYFCASSQSLRPTNEKLFFGSGTQLSVL.

V gene TRBV7-9 combines with J gene TRBJ1-4; 7 nucleotides line up with TRBD1. Unmatched junction bases numbered 2, after V lost 3 bases and J lost 13 bases. This CDR3 comprises 11 residues. Per the germline V gene, CDR1 is SEHNR and CDR2 is FQNEAQ (reference sequence). CDR3 amino acids: CASSFRDRLFF. The DNA for the CDR3 is TGTGCCAGCAGCTTCCGGGACAGACTGTTTTTT.

The rearrangement links TRBV2 to TRBJ2-5, with 10 positions matching TRBD1. Germline CDR1 and CDR2: SNHLY and FYNNEI. The CDR3 sequence is 16 residues long. The J segment lost 5 bases and the V segment lost 5 bases, leaving 11 bases of the junction unmatched. CDR3: CASSIPGTGAFETQYF. The DNA for the CDR3 is TGTGCCAGCAGTATTCCCGGGACAGGGGCCTTTGAGACCCAGTACTTC.

This clone has a handful of counts. The chain links TRBV19 to TRBJ1-5; D not certain. Deletions cut 5 bases from V and 7 bases from J, with 15 bases between. The CDR3 has 14 residues. Germline CDR1 is LNHDA and CDR2 is SQIVND (reference sequence). Here the CDR3 reads CASSQGSRRQPQHF. CDR3 bases: TGTGCCAGTAGTCAAGGGAGTCGGAGGCAGCCCCAGCATTTT.

The gene calls are TRBV18 and TRBJ2-2; D not resolved. This CDR3 region has 13 residues. Germline values: CDR1 KGHSH, CDR2 LQKENI. Trimming shortened V by 4 bases and J by 3 bases, and 6 bases separated the two germline ends. DNA of the CDR3: TGTGCCAGCTCACGAGACCACACCGGGGAGCTGTTTTTT. Its translation is CASSRDHTGELFF.

DNA of the CDR3: TGTGCCACCTCCGGTGGGTCTGACTATGGCTACACCTTC. Residues: CATSGGSDYGYTF. The chain couples TRBV15 to TRBJ1-2; D call uncertain. V was clipped by 8 bases and J by 3 bases, with 13 bases between them. This CDR3 is 13 amino acids long. Germline lookup yields CDR1 LNHNV and CDR2 YYDKDF (reference sequence).

The rearrangement links TRBV28 to TRBJ1-1; no reliable D call. In germline, CDR1 is MDHEN, CDR2 SYDVKM. Trimming took off 8 bases at V and 1 base at J, with 14 bases between the two ends. CDR3 length equals 14 residues. Here the CDR3 reads CASLIARGNTEAFF. The CDR3 DNA reads as TGTGCCAGCCTTATAGCCCGGGGGAACACTGAAGCTTTCTTT.

The rearrangement joins TRBV21-1 to TRBJ2-3; the D call of TRBD1 is as the table states it, not checked on the DNA. TRBV21-1 is a known pseudogene. The CDR3 has 15 residues. In DNA form, the CDR3 reads TGTGCCACCAAAGGGGGCTCGAGCACGACAGATACGCAGTATTTT. It encodes CATKGGSSTTDTQYF.

V usage is TRBV9 and J usage is TRBJ1-4; D not resolved. The CDR3 is 15 amino acids. Germline values: CDR1 SGDLS, CDR2 YYNGEE. V was shortened by 0 bases and J by 10 bases, with 16 bases between the two germline ends. CDR3 sequence reads: CASSVDGQQAVKLFF. The CDR3 DNA reads as TGTGCCAGCAGCGTAGATGGGCAGCAGGCGGTAAAACTGTTTTTT. Filled out from reference TRBV9 and TRBJ1-4, the complete variable domain reads DSGVTQTPKHLITATGQRVTLRCSPRSGDLSVYWYQQSLDQGLQFLIQYYNGEERAKGNILERFSAQQFPDLHSELNLSSLELGDSALYFCASSVDGQQAVKLFFGSGTQLSVL.

This clone was counted a few times. The chain has TRBV7-9 and TRBJ2-7, with 8 nucleotides matching TRBD1. This CDR3 region has 14 residues. Germline CDR1 and CDR2: SEHNR and FQNEAQ (reference sequence). The J segment lost 2 bases and the V segment lost 5 bases, leaving 5 bases of the junction unmatched. CDR3 nucleotides: TGTGCCAGCAGCAACTGGGACAGGCCCTACGAGCAGTACTTC. This sequence encodes CASSNWDRPYEQYF.

V gene TRBV5-4 combines with J gene TRBJ2-7; 9 bases line up with TRBD1. This CDR3 spans 14 amino acids. Germline assignment: CDR1 SGHNT and CDR2 YYREEE (reference sequence). Trimming cost V 4 bases and J 4 bases; bases outside gene matches: 6. The CDR3 nucleotides read TGTGCCAGCAGCCCCGGCGGACAGGGGTACGAGCAGTACTTC. Translated: CASSPGGQGYEQYF.

The chain employs TRBV28 and TRBJ2-7; D perhaps matches TRBD2 (5 bases). Germline V gene sequence: CDR1 MDHEN, CDR2 SYDVKM. The V end was cut by 0 bases, the J end by 6 bases, with 18 bases between. The CDR3 spans 16 residues. The CDR3 nucleotides are TGTGCCAGCAGTTTATGGCGAGACTACCTACGGCTCGAGCAGTACTTC. It codes for CASSLWRDYLRLEQYF.